One sample yielded the 17 T cell receptor beta chains listed below, sequenced in a study of circulating tumor DNA in untreated peripheral T-cell lymphoma. Sequenced by immunoSEQ multiplex PCR; TCRdb stores in-frame clones only, minus some. The sample lists some 10,000 clones, 65% to 80% occurring once. The sample comprised tumor tissue. Receptor source: a human donor with peripheral T-cell lymphoma.

The V call is TRBV18, the J call TRBJ2-5; D assignment may be TRBD1 or TRBD2 (5 bases each). V dropped 2 bases and J dropped 5 bases, with 9 bases sitting between them. The CDR3 has 13 residues. The germline CDR1 and CDR2 sequences are KGHSH and LQKENI. The CDR3 spells CASSPGGAETQYF. The DNA of the CDR3 is TGTGCCAGCTCACCAGGGGGAGCGGAGACCCAGTACTTC.

On this clone itself: The junction departs from the called germline gene at one end, perhaps through a read error. V and J are TRBV6-8 and TRBJ1-2; D gene unclear. This CDR3 is built from 15 residues. Germline values: CDR1 MNHGY, CDR2 SAAAGT. CDR3 region: CAISVREDRNYGYTF. Here the CDR3 DNA reads TGTGCCATCAGTGTACGAGAGGACCGAAACTATGGCTACACCTTC.

This rearrangement joins TRBV6-4 to TRBJ2-7, with 7 bases aligning to TRBD1. V was clipped by 2 bases and J by 5 bases; unmatched bases: 6. The germline V gene encodes CDR1 MRHNA and CDR2 SNTAGT. The CDR3 contains 14 residues. CDR3 in DNA: TGTGCCAGCAGTGACCCGGACAGGCGACACGAGCAGTACTTC. It codes for CASSDPDRRHEQYF.

This chain uses TRBV19 with TRBJ1-5; D not resolved. Per germline, CDR1 LNHDA and CDR2 SQIVND (reference sequence). V lost 5 bases to trimming and J lost 7 bases, with 15 bases between them. This CDR3 comprises 14 residues. CDR3 bases: TGTGCCAGTAGTCCGGTGGGAGGGTGGCAGCCCCAGCATTTT. Its protein product is CASSPVGGWQPQHF.

The genes are TRBV14 and TRBJ1-1, with a tentative D call TRBD1 (6 bases). Trimming cost V 4 bases and J 0 bases, with 21 bases left between them. CDR1 and CDR2 (germline): SGHDN, FVKESK. This CDR3 region has 18 residues. For the CDR3, the DNA is TGTGCCAGCAGCCGAAGCCTCGGGGGGCTGGGCATGAACACTGAAGCTTTCTTT. Protein sequence: CASSRSLGGLGMNTEAFF.

The rearrangement joins TRBV11-3 to TRBJ2-7; D is possibly TRBD1 or TRBD2 (5 bases each). The CDR3 is made up of 15 amino acids. Germline assignment: CDR1 SGHNT and CDR2 YENEEA. Trimming left V 3 bases short and J 4 bases short, with 16 bases between. Written as DNA, the CDR3 is TGTGCCAGCAGCTTTTCTTCAGGGAGTACGTACGAGCAGTACTTC. Its protein product is CASSFSSGSTYEQYF.

The chain is built from TRBV6-8 and TRBJ2-1; D uncertain. Germline CDR1 reads MNHGY; CDR2 reads SAAAGT. This CDR3 spans 12 amino acids. Trimming shortened V by 2 bases and J by 10 bases, and 9 bases separated the two germline ends. The CDR3 sequence is CASSYMAGEQFF. The CDR3 nucleotides read TGTGCCAGCAGTTACATGGCTGGCGAGCAGTTCTTC.

This clone is a singleton in its sample. The chain recombines TRBV1 with TRBJ1-2; the DNA was not used to check the table's D call, TRBD1. TRBV1 is a pseudogene locus. The CDR3 consists of 13 residues. In nucleotides, the CDR3 is TGCGCCAGCAGCCCATCGGACAGGGTCGGCTACACCTTC. Translated, it gives CASSPSDRVGYTF.

The rearrangement uses TRBV11-3 and TRBJ1-4; D is ambiguous. Germline values: CDR1 SGHNT, CDR2 YENEEA. The CDR3 spans 15 residues. V was shortened by 3 bases and J by 7 bases, with 15 bases between the two germline ends. The CDR3 sequence is CASSLSGIVREKLFF. DNA of the CDR3: TGTGCCAGCAGCTTGTCTGGAATTGTGCGTGAAAAACTGTTTTTT. The whole variable domain, remainder taken from reference TRBV11-3 and TRBJ1-4, is EAGVVQSPRYKIIEKKQPVAFWCNPISGHNTLYWYLQNLGQGPELLIRYENEEAVDDSQLPKDRFSAERLKGVDSTLKIQPAELGDSAVYLCASSLSGIVREKLFFGSGTQLSVL.

CDR3 coding DNA: TGTGCCAGCAGCGTAGGGTATAGCAATCAGCCCCAGCATTTT. Translation: CASSVGYSNQPQHF. The chain uses TRBV9 and TRBJ1-5; D is unresolved. CDR1 and CDR2 from the germline V gene are SGDLS and YYNGEE. The CDR3 length is 14 residues. Between the trimmed V and J ends, which lost 0 bases and 0 bases, there was a span of 4 bases.

This chain uses TRBV11-3 with TRBJ1-3; no clear D gene. Germline V CDR1 and CDR2: SGHNT, YENEEA. This CDR3 contains 14 residues. V was pared by 5 bases and J by 4 bases, with 12 bases between. The CDR3 protein is CASSLEEYGNTIYF. In DNA form, the CDR3 reads TGTGCCAGCAGCCTCGAGGAGTACGGAAACACCATATATTTT. The full variable domain, its missing parts supplied by reference TRBV11-3 and TRBJ1-3, is EAGVVQSPRYKIIEKKQPVAFWCNPISGHNTLYWYLQNLGQGPELLIRYENEEAVDDSQLPKDRFSAERLKGVDSTLKIQPAELGDSAVYLCASSLEEYGNTIYFGEGSWLTVV.

This clone has just a few counts. CDR3 bases: TGTGCCAGCTCAAAAGTGAGGCCTTTGGGCACTGAAGCTTTCTTT. As protein: CASSKVRPLGTEAFF. This chain joins TRBV18 and TRBJ1-1; D is unclear. This CDR3 has 15 amino acids. Per the germline V gene, CDR1 is KGHSH and CDR2 is LQKENI. V lost 5 bases, J lost 4 bases, and 17 bases lay in between.

The chain links TRBV28 to TRBJ1-2; no reliable D call. CDR3 length: 13 amino acids. Trimming pared 6 bases from V and 3 bases from J, leaving 11 bases between. CDR1 MDHEN and CDR2 SYDVKM come from the germline V gene. CDR3 in amino acids: CASRPDAYYGYTF. CDR3 DNA: TGTGCCAGCAGACCTGACGCTTACTATGGCTACACCTTC.

The rearrangement uses TRBV28 and TRBJ1-1, with D perhaps TRBD1 (6 bases). CDR1 and CDR2 from the germline V gene are MDHEN and SYDVKM. The CDR3 spans 15 residues. V dropped 1 base and J dropped 2 bases, with 11 bases sitting between them. The CDR3, as DNA: TGTGCCAGCAGTTTATTAGTCAGGGGAAACACTGAAGCTTTCTTT. Amino acid sequence: CASSLLVRGNTEAFF.

This clone was recorded only once. The chain combines TRBV2 with TRBJ2-7, with 9 nucleotides matching TRBD2. The CDR3 runs 14 residues. The ends lost 6 bases at V and 3 bases at J; junction bases unmatched: 6. Germline values: CDR1 SNHLY, CDR2 FYNNEI. The CDR3 nucleotides are TGTGCCAGCAGGAACACGCGGGGGGGCTACGAGCAGTACTTC. It is translated as CASRNTRGGYEQYF.

This chain links TRBV11-3 with TRBJ2-1, with 12 bases fitting TRBD1. The CDR3 spans 15 residues. V shed 4 bases, J shed 6 bases, and the junction held 4 bases outside the gene matches. Germline V gene lookup returns CDR1 SGHNT and CDR2 YENEEA. The CDR3 reads CASSYRDRGRNEQFF. CDR3 nucleotides: TGTGCCAGCAGCTACCGGGACAGGGGGCGCAATGAGCAGTTCTTC.

V usage is TRBV15 and J usage is TRBJ2-2; unclear D gene. This CDR3 region has 15 residues. Germline-derived CDR1 and CDR2 are LNHNV and YYDKDF (reference sequence). Between the trimmed V and J ends, which lost 5 bases and 0 bases, there was a span of 10 bases. Here the CDR3 DNA reads TGTGCCACCAGCCCAACCAGCGCGAACACCGGGGAGCTGTTTTTT. The encoded protein is CATSPTSANTGELFF.